This paragraph covers one TCR beta chain sequence. The target antigen is unknown. Generated by immunoSEQ multiplex PCR, the TCRdb table keeps only in-frame clones and is missing some. This sample has 150,000 to 180,000 clones, with about nine tenths found just once. This specimen belongs to a study of T cell responses to AZD1222 COVID-19 vaccine. Overall study results and limits: Clonal diversity was possibly underestimated, and the donors were mostly white British, with more females. Receipt of two AZD1222 doses was followed by a rise in Spike-specific TCR breadth and depth.

Analysis merged second doses at about 4 or about 12 weeks. Trimming took 3 bases from V and 5 from J, leaving 10 bases between them. The CDR3 is 13 amino acids. The chain combines TRBV12-3 or TRBV12-4 with TRBJ1-1, with D unresolved. The sequenced sample was peripheral blood, obtained 28 days after the second AZD1222 dose. The receptor was isolated from an adult who received the AZD1222 COVID-19 vaccine. The CDR3 reads CASSFFLGTEAFF. The CDR3 DNA follows: TGTGCCAGCAGTTTCTTTCTGGGAACTGAAGCTTTCTTT.